A single sample gave rise to the 8 T cell receptor beta chains below, sequenced in a study of T cells in Graves' hyperthyroidism and ophthalmopathy. Amplified TCR beta CDR3 regions came from RNA transcripts. The study used the HTBI primer set for a first-round RT-PCR of the TCR CDR3. TCRdb passed the multiplex PCR reads through MiXCR, listing each CDR3 protein once. The sample includes under 300,000 distinct CDR3 sequences, roughly 14% of them seen just once. The specimen was blood. The receptors come from a woman in her forties with Graves' hyperthyroidism that later progressed to Graves' ophthalmopathy.

This clonotype was counted at least ten times. CDR3 in DNA: TGTGCCACCAGCAGCACAATAGACAGTGTCTACGAGCAGTACTTC. Residues: CATSSTIDSVYEQYF. This chain links TRBV15 with TRBJ2-7; D is possibly TRBD1 (5 bases). Germline-derived CDR1 and CDR2 are LNHNV and YYDKDF (reference sequence). V lost 3 bases and J lost 3, with 15 bases in between. The CDR3 sequence is 15 residues long.

This clonotype was seen repeatedly, ten times or more. The chain recombines TRBV9 with TRBJ2-1, with D perhaps matching TRBD2 (6 bases). Trimming removed 0 bases from V and 7 bases from J, with 23 bases in between. CDR3 length equals 18 residues. Germline V gives CDR1 SGDLS, CDR2 YYNGEE. The CDR3 region has the DNA TGTGCCAGCAGCGTAGGAGGTCGAGCGGGCTATTGGGGGAATGAGCAGTTCTTC. Translating it yields CASSVGGRAGYWGNEQFF.

This clonotype was counted many times. The chain uses TRBV28 and TRBJ2-7; TRBD1 matches 8 bases. This CDR3 is built from 19 residues. The J segment lost 1 base and the V segment lost 6 bases, leaving 20 bases of the junction unmatched. Per the germline V gene, CDR1 is MDHEN and CDR2 is SYDVKM. In nucleotides, the CDR3 is TGTGCCAGCAGCTCTAGGGAGCGGGTGGGACAGGCTTTTTCCTACGAGCAGTACTTC. Translation gives CASSSRERVGQAFSYEQYF. Full variable domain (remainder filled in from reference TRBV28 and TRBJ2-7): DVKVTQSSRYLVKRTGEKVFLECVQDMDHENMFWYRQDPGLGLRLIYFSYDVKMKEKGDIPEGYSVSREKKERFSLILESASTNQTSMYLCASSSRERVGQAFSYEQYFGPGTRLTVT.

This clonotype has ten or more counts. The V and J genes are TRBV6-1 and TRBJ2-3; D remains ambiguous. V dropped 1 base and J dropped 2 bases, with 10 bases sitting between them. The CDR3 spans 15 residues. Germline CDR1 reads MNHNS; CDR2 reads SASEGT. CDR3 sequence (DNA): TGTGCCAGCAGTGAAGAGACGGAATTCACAGATACGCAGTATTTT. It specifies CASSEETEFTDTQYF.

V and J are TRBV11-2 and TRBJ2-1, with 13 bases that match TRBD2. The CDR3 is 16 amino acids. The germline V gene encodes CDR1 SGHAT and CDR2 FQNNGV. Trimming at V came to 6 bases and at J to 10 bases, leaving 12 bases not matched to a gene. The CDR3 sequence: CASRLAGGPKVGEQFF. The CDR3 DNA is TGTGCCAGCAGACTAGCGGGAGGGCCAAAGGTAGGGGAGCAGTTCTTC.

The sample holds one count of this clonotype. The chain links TRBV2 to TRBJ1-2, with 7 bases aligning to TRBD1. Germline values: CDR1 SNHLY, CDR2 FYNNEI. The V and J ends lost 8 bases and 1 base, in that order; junction bases with no gene match: 4. There are 13 residues in the CDR3. CDR3 sequence: CASLGQFNYGYTF. The CDR3 region has the DNA TGTGCCAGCCTGGGACAGTTTAACTATGGCTACACCTTC.

This clonotype occurred many times. CDR3 bases: TGTGCCAGCAGCGTAGCCGGGACGGCGGGTGTTGAGCAGTTCTTC. This translates into CASSVAGTAGVEQFF. The chain recombines TRBV9 with TRBJ2-1; tentatively, D is TRBD1 or TRBD2 (5 bases each). Trimming shortened V by 0 bases and J by 9 bases, and 16 bases separated the two germline ends. The CDR3 covers 15 residues. Germline CDR1 reads SGDLS; CDR2 reads YYNGEE. The variable domain in full, completed from reference TRBV9 and TRBJ2-1, reads DSGVTQTPKHLITATGQRVTLRCSPRSGDLSVYWYQQSLDQGLQFLIQYYNGEERAKGNILERFSAQQFPDLHSELNLSSLELGDSALYFCASSVAGTAGVEQFFGPGTRLTVL.

In this sample, this clonotype turned up many times. CDR3 DNA: TGCAGTGCCGCCCCATTCGGGAGGGTCACAGATACGCAGTATTTT. Protein product: CSAAPFGRVTDTQYF. The chain recombines TRBV20-1 with TRBJ2-3, with 8 bases fitting TRBD2. CDR3 length: 15 residues. The ends lost 6 bases at V and 2 bases at J; junction bases unmatched: 10. CDR1 is DFQATT, CDR2 SNEGSKA, per germline (reference sequence).